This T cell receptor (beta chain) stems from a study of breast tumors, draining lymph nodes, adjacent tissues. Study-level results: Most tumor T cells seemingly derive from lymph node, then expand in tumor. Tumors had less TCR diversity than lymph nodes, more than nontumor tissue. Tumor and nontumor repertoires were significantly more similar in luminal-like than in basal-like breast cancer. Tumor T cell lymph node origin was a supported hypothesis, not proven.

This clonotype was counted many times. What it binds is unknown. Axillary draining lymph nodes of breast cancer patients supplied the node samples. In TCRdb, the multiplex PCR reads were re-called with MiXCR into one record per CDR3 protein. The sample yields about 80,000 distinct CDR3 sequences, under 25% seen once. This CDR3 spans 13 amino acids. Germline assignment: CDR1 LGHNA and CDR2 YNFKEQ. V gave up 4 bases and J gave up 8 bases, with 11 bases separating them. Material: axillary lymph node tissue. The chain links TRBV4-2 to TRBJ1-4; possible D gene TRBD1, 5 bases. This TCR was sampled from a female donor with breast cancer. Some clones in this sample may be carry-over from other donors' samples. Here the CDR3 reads CASSLGDGEKLFF. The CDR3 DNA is TGTGCCAGCAGCCTGGGGGACGGAGAAAAACTGTTTTTT.